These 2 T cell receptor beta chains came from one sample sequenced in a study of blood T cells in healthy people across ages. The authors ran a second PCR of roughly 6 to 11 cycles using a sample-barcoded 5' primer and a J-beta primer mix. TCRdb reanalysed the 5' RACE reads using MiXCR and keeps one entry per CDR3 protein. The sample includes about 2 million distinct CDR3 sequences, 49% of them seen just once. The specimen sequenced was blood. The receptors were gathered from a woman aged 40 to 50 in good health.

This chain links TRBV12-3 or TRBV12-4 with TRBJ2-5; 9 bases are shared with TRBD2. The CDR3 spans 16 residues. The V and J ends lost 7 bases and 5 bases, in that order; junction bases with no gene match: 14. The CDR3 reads CASTLGRAGGSETQYF. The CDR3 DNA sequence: TGTGCCAGCACCCTCGGACGAGCGGGGGGAAGTGAGACCCAGTACTTC.

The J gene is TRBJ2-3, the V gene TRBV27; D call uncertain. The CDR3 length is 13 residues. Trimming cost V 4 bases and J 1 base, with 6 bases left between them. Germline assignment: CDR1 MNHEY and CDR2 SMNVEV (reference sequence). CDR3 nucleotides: TGTGCCAGCAGTTGTGACCGCACAGATACGCAGTATTTT. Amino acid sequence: CASSCDRTDTQYF.